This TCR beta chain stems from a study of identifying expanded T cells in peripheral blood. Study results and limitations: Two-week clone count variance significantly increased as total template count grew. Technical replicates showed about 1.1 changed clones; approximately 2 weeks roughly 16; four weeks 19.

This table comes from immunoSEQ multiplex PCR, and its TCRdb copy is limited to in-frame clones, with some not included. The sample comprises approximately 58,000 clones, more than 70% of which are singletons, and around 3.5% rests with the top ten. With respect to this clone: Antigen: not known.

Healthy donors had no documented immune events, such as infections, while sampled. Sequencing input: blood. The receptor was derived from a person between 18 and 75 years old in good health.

The CDR3 DNA follows: TGTGCCAGCAGCTTACTTGGACAGGGACTAGACTATGGCTACACCTTC. Protein sequence: CASSLLGQGLDYGYTF. The chain uses TRBV11-2 and TRBJ1-2, with 8 bases matching TRBD1. The CDR3 is made up of 16 amino acids. J gave up 3 bases and V 2 bases, and 8 bases lay outside the gene matches. Germline V lookup: CDR1 SGHAT, CDR2 FQNNGV.